The rows below give T cell receptor beta chains drawn from one sample of a study of T cell changes during pregnancy in multiple sclerosis. Only in-frame clones appear in the TCRdb table, and some are missing; sequencing was by immunoSEQ multiplex PCR. The data hold over 45,000 clones, with 70% to 90% observed a single time. The sample in question was CD4+ T cells from peripheral blood mononuclear cells, obtained in the first trimester of pregnancy. Source of these receptors: a female donor with multiple sclerosis, enrolled in a pregnancy study. The CDR3 runs from the conserved cysteine through the conserved F or W. D genes are given only for firm matches. A row's size may be missing; if present it is once, few, many or a size class.

CDR3 protein: CASREPVPGLSRGKLFF
CDR3 DNA: TGTGCCAGCAGGGAACCGGTCCCCGGACTAAGTCGTGGGAAACTGTTTTTT
V gene: TRBV28
clone size: -
J gene: TRBJ1-4
D gene: -

CDR3 protein: CASGTGTGDSPLHF
CDR3 DNA: TGTGCCAGCGGAACCGGGACAGGTGATTCACCCCTCCACTTT
V gene: TRBV2
clone size: -
J gene: TRBJ1-6
D gene: TRBD1

CDR3 protein: CASSYSPVATNEKLFF
CDR3 DNA: TGTGCCAGCAGCTACAGCCCCGTTGCAACTAATGAAAAACTGTTTTTT
V gene: TRBV7-2
clone size: -
J gene: TRBJ1-4
D gene: -

CDR3 protein: CSVEDPRRSYEQYF
CDR3 DNA: TGCAGCGTTGAAGATCCGCGGAGATCCTACGAGCAGTACTTC
V gene: TRBV29-1
clone size: -
J gene: TRBJ2-7
D gene: -

CDR3 protein: CASSDRFNSPLHF
CDR3 DNA: TGTGCCAGCAGCGACAGGTTTAATTCACCCCTCCACTTT
V gene: TRBV6-5
clone size: -
J gene: TRBJ1-6
D gene: -

CDR3 protein: CASSTRTGGFEQYF
CDR3 DNA: TGTGCCAGCAGTACTCGGACAGGGGGTTTCGAGCAGTACTTC
V gene: TRBV27
clone size: -
J gene: TRBJ2-7
D gene: TRBD1

CDR3 protein: CASSLDVRDNTEAFF
CDR3 DNA: TGTGCCAGCAGCTTAGATGTCAGGGATAACACTGAAGCTTTCTTT
V gene: TRBV7-3
clone size: -
J gene: TRBJ1-1
D gene: -

CDR3 protein: CASSPTRGDIQYF
CDR3 DNA: TGTGCCAGCAGCCCGACTCGCGGGGACATTCAGTACTTC
V gene: TRBV7-6
clone size: once
J gene: TRBJ2-4
D gene: -

CDR3 protein: CASSPFRGGPSYEQYF
CDR3 DNA: TGTGCCAGCAGCCCATTTCGCGGGGGGCCTTCCTACGAGCAGTACTTC
V gene: TRBV7-6
clone size: -
J gene: TRBJ2-7
D gene: TRBD2

CDR3 protein: CASSVGRRPDTQYF
CDR3 DNA: TGTGCCAGCAGCGTAGGGCGGAGGCCAGATACGCAGTATTTT
V gene: TRBV9
clone size: -
J gene: TRBJ2-3
D gene: -

CDR3 protein: CASSRMDRMGNEQFF
CDR3 DNA: TGTGCCAGCAGTAGAATGGACAGGATGGGCAATGAGCAGTTCTTC
V gene: TRBV27
clone size: -
J gene: TRBJ2-1
D gene: TRBD1

CDR3 protein: CASSLAASTSEQYF
CDR3 DNA: TGTGCCAGCAGCTTAGCAGCCTCGACATCCGAGCAGTACTTC
V gene: TRBV7-9
clone size: once
J gene: TRBJ2-7
D gene: -

CDR3 protein: CATSRDRGSTDTQYF
CDR3 DNA: TGTGCCACCAGCAGAGACAGGGGTAGCACAGATACGCAGTATTTT
V gene: TRBV15
clone size: -
J gene: TRBJ2-3
D gene: -

CDR3 protein: CASSPLFGGTYEQYF
CDR3 DNA: TGTGCCAGCTCACCACTTTTTGGCGGGACCTACGAGCAGTACTTC
V gene: TRBV18
clone size: -
J gene: TRBJ2-7
D gene: -

CDR3 protein: CASSPSSGGSYNEQFF
CDR3 DNA: TGTGCCAGCAGTCCGTCTAGCGGGGGGAGTTACAATGAGCAGTTCTTC
V gene: TRBV6-4
clone size: -
J gene: TRBJ2-1
D gene: TRBD2

CDR3 protein: CASRVGGLAGDQETQYF
CDR3 DNA: TGCGCCAGCAGGGTAGGGGGACTAGCGGGGGACCAAGAGACCCAGTACTTC
V gene: TRBV5-1
clone size: -
J gene: TRBJ2-5
D gene: TRBD2

CDR3 protein: CASSPSTSGRGRTDTQYF
CDR3 DNA: TGTGCCAGCTCACCCTCTACTAGCGGGAGGGGACGCACAGATACGCAGTATTTT
V gene: TRBV18
clone size: -
J gene: TRBJ2-3
D gene: TRBD2

CDR3 protein: CASSLERTSYNEQFF
CDR3 DNA: TGTGCCAGCAGCTTAGAGCGCACCTCCTACAATGAGCAGTTCTTC
V gene: TRBV7-2
clone size: -
J gene: TRBJ2-1
D gene: -

CDR3 protein: CATSRDSGQNTEAFF
CDR3 DNA: TGTGCCACCAGCAGAGATTCGGGTCAGAACACTGAAGCTTTCTTT
V gene: TRBV15
clone size: once
J gene: TRBJ1-1
D gene: -

CDR3 protein: CAWRQGDGYTF
CDR3 DNA: TGTGCCTGGAGACAGGGGGATGGCTACACCTTC
V gene: TRBV30
clone size: -
J gene: TRBJ1-2
D gene: TRBD1

CDR3 protein: CATSRDSGGPYDTDTQYF
CDR3 DNA: TGTGCCACCAGCAGAGATAGCGGGGGCCCTTATGACACAGATACGCAGTATTTT
V gene: TRBV15
clone size: -
J gene: TRBJ2-3
D gene: TRBD2

CDR3 protein: CASSRGQGGSSTDTQYF
CDR3 DNA: TGCGCCAGCAGCCGGGGGCAAGGGGGCTCCAGCACAGATACGCAGTATTTT
V gene: TRBV5-1
clone size: -
J gene: TRBJ2-3
D gene: -

CDR3 protein: CASSPVGSGEKLFF
CDR3 DNA: TGTGCCAGCAGTCCCGTGGGTTCGGGAGAAAAACTGTTTTTT
V gene: TRBV2
clone size: -
J gene: TRBJ1-4
D gene: -

CDR3 protein: CASSWTGGVDQPQHF
CDR3 DNA: TGTGCCAGCAGTTGGACAGGGGGCGTAGATCAGCCCCAGCATTTT
V gene: TRBV6-5
clone size: -
J gene: TRBJ1-5
D gene: TRBD1

CDR3 protein: CASSAQVSNTEAFF
CDR3 DNA: TGTGCCAGCAGCGCACAGGTGTCGAACACTGAAGCTTTCTTT
V gene: TRBV7-6
clone size: medium-sized
J gene: TRBJ1-1
D gene: -

CDR3 protein: CASSLARTGNTDTQYF
CDR3 DNA: TGTGCCAGCAGCTTAGCCCGGACAGGGAATACAGATACGCAGTATTTT
V gene: TRBV7-2
clone size: -
J gene: TRBJ2-3
D gene: TRBD1

CDR3 protein: CASSLEPGMDTDTQYF
CDR3 DNA: TGTGCCAGCAGCTTAGAGCCGGGAATGGACACAGATACGCAGTATTTT
V gene: TRBV7-9
clone size: -
J gene: TRBJ2-3
D gene: -

CDR3 protein: CASSRRQGGETQYF
CDR3 DNA: TGTGCCAGCAGCAGGCGACAGGGTGGGGAGACCCAGTACTTC
V gene: TRBV7-2
clone size: -
J gene: TRBJ2-5
D gene: TRBD1

CDR3 protein: CSVEKGRGTDTQYF
CDR3 DNA: TGCAGCGTTGAAAAAGGAAGGGGGACCGATACGCAGTATTTT
V gene: TRBV29-1
clone size: -
J gene: TRBJ2-3
D gene: -

CDR3 protein: CASSLRQGADTGELFF
CDR3 DNA: TGCGCCAGCAGCCTCCGGCAAGGGGCAGACACCGGGGAGCTGTTTTTT
V gene: TRBV4-1
clone size: -
J gene: TRBJ2-2
D gene: -

CDR3 protein: CASSLVGAQSNQPQHF
CDR3 DNA: TGTGCCAGCAGCTTGGTAGGGGCTCAGAGCAATCAGCCCCAGCATTTT
V gene: TRBV5-5
clone size: once
J gene: TRBJ1-5
D gene: -

CDR3 protein: CASSPGTSGGGEQYF
CDR3 DNA: TGTGCCAGCAGCCCCGGGACTAGCGGGGGCGGGGAGCAGTACTTC
V gene: TRBV11-3
clone size: once
J gene: TRBJ2-7
D gene: TRBD2